The present T cell receptor beta chain was sequenced within a study of blood T cell repertoires in COVID-19. Here immunoSEQ multiplex PCR was the method, and the copy in TCRdb shows in-frame clones only, minus some. The data contain roughly 380,000 clones, approximately 91% of them singletons. Germline V gives CDR1 KGHSH, CDR2 LQKENI. V was shortened by 3 bases and J by 4 bases, with 15 bases between the two germline ends. CDR3 length: 16 residues. The sequenced sample consisted of PBMCs or T cells enriched from blood (not recorded which). The receptor was derived from a woman under 40 who had been exposed to COVID-19. The chain has TRBV18 and TRBJ2-2; perhaps TRBD1 as D (6 bases). In nucleotides, the CDR3 is TGTGCCAGCTCACCCTCGCAGGGGTTTAGCACCGGGGAGCTGTTTTTT. Amino acids: CASSPSQGFSTGELFF.